This T cell receptor beta chain appears in the sequencing data of a study of alternative splicing in chronic myeloid leukemia remission (dated by TCRdb to the early 2020s). Study-wide context: Remission specimens from the trials were collected at major or complete molecular response, at 12 or 24 months of TKI therapy. Trizol was used to extract total RNA from peripheral blood mononuclear cells of diagnosis, remission and control samples. Nine CML samples, seven diagnostic and two matched remission, were obtained from the French Persistem study. Trial diagnostic specimens were total leukocytes from peripheral blood collected in EDTA. RNA sequencing was used to profile peripheral blood from chronic-phase CML patients at diagnosis and at remission, and the results were compared with those from healthy donors. Median ages of around 50 years at diagnosis, under 60 at remission and 35 to 45 for healthy controls were recorded. In terms of female/male counts, the diagnosis samples were 11/5, the remission samples were 8/3 and the controls were 2/4. Roughly nine diagnostic specimens, together with matched remission specimens, were obtained from the RESIST (imatinib), ENESTxtnd (nilotinib) and PINNACLE (nilotinib plus pegylated interferon) trials.

The library relied on bulk RNA-seq. The TruSeq Stranded RNA sample prep kit was used to generate libraries of poly-A-enriched mRNA from an input of about 0.92 ug total RNA. Paired-end sequencing was carried out on a HiSeq 2500, and each sample was sequenced in triplicate. A read length of 125 nucleotides per mate was used for RNA-seq. The paper's processing steps were these. Reads were trimmed and aligned to hg38 using STAR v2.7, and quality control was performed with FASTQC, RSeQC and multiqc. Salmon 0.14.1 was used to quantify gene expression levels as transcripts per million (TPM). The results of principal component analysis suggested that neither trial, library batch, sequencing batch, treatment regimen nor sex drove the transcriptomic profiles. Following TCRdb reprocessing, every CDR3 protein sequence forms one entry, and DNA is not provided. TCRdb's processing, not the study's, gives the V and J calls here. The sample table records a few hundred distinct CDR3 sequences; about 95% of these occur just once. Approximately 8.4% of the sample is held by the ten biggest clonotypes.

The germline V gene provides CDR1 SQVTM and CDR2 ANQGSEA. CDR3 length: 13 amino acids, cysteine to phenylalanine. No DNA is given. The time point label for this specimen denotes: major or complete molecular response after front-line TKI therapy. Approximately 17 CML patients made up the patient cohort, and matched post-remission samples were obtained for some of these patients. Results the study describes overall, beyond this receptor: Blood cell composition differed strongly depending on the timepoint, moving from an enrichment of myeloid progenitors at diagnosis to an enrichment of mature lymphoid cells at remission. At remission, blood cell composition was found to be reconfigured to resemble that of lymphoid cell-enriched normal controls.

As for this clonotype: Its antigen remains unidentified.

The chain is assembled from TRBV29-1 and TRBJ2-1; TCRdb designates TRBD2, a call that cannot be tested without DNA. The material sequenced was PBMCs or total blood leukocytes (not recorded which), taken during remission. This clonotype was sampled from an adult with chronic myeloid leukemia. The CDR3 region: CSVHRASGSEQFF.